This T cell receptor (beta chain) is from a study of Tregs in tolerant kidney transplant recipients. Generated by immunoSEQ multiplex PCR, the TCRdb table keeps only in-frame clones and is missing some. The sample lists about 94,000 clones; roughly 93% were seen once. Trimming removed 3 bases from V and 1 base from J; junction bases left unmatched: 9. CDR1 and CDR2 from the germline V gene are SGDLS and YYNGEE. The CDR3 is made up of 16 amino acids. This sequence joins TRBV9 and TRBJ1-1, with 7 bases aligning to TRBD1. The source of this sequence is a human donor who received a combined kidney and bone marrow transplant. The sequencing here drew on CD4+ T cells from blood, taken before the transplant. In nucleotides, the CDR3 is TGTGCCAGCAGCGATACAGGGGTCGGACCGAACACTGAAGCTTTCTTT. Translating it yields CASSDTGVGPNTEAFF. Full variable domain (rest looked up from reference TRBV9 and TRBJ1-1): DSGVTQTPKHLITATGQRVTLRCSPRSGDLSVYWYQQSLDQGLQFLIQYYNGEERAKGNILERFSAQQFPDLHSELNLSSLELGDSALYFCASSDTGVGPNTEAFFGQGTRLTVV.